The 10 T cell receptor beta chains below all came from one sample that was sequenced in a study of CD8 T cells in ankylosing spondylitis. Study-wide points: Typical of ankylosing spondylitis blood, it appeared, was a TCR beta motif of several highly homologous variants.

TCRdb re-called the 5' RACE reads through MiXCR, storing one row per CDR3 protein. The sample shows 400,000 or so distinct CDR3 sequences, roughly 26% of them seen only once. Their antigen targets remain unknown. Input material: blood, either unsorted or a sorted T cell fraction (not recorded which). These receptors were obtained from a male donor with ankylosing spondylitis.

This clonotype came up a few times. This chain connects TRBV3-1 to TRBJ2-7; possible D gene TRBD1, 5 bases. Germline V CDR1 and CDR2: LGHDT, YNNKEL (reference sequence). The CDR3 has 14 residues. V was shortened by 0 bases and J by 5 bases, with 11 bases between the two germline ends. The CDR3, as DNA: TGTGCCAGCAGCCAAGAAGACAGCTGGGACGAGCAGTACTTC. Its protein product is CASSQEDSWDEQYF.

This clonotype was picked up a small number of times. The V call is TRBV7-8, the J call TRBJ2-1; 8 nucleotides match TRBD1. V trimming: 4 bases; J trimming: 15 bases; junction bases outside the gene matches: 11. The CDR3 length is 13 residues. CDR1 and CDR2 (germline): SGHVS, FQNEAQ. CDR3 in DNA: TGTGCCAGCAGCTCGCGAACCGGGACAGGCCTGTTCTTC. This sequence encodes CASSSRTGTGLFF. Supplemented by reference TRBV7-8 and TRBJ2-1, the full variable domain reads GAGVSQSPRYKVAKRGQDVALRCDPISGHVSLFWYQQALGQGPEFLTYFQNEAQLDKSGLPSDRFFAERPEGSVSTLKIQRTQQEDSAVYLCASSSRTGTGLFFGPGTRLTVL.

The chain recombines TRBV7-6 with TRBJ1-1; the D is unclear. This CDR3 comprises 15 residues. Germline lookup yields CDR1 SGHVS and CDR2 FNYEAQ. Trimming removed 1 base at V and 2 bases at J, with 11 bases between. For the CDR3, the DNA is TGTGCCAGCAGCTTAGATTTTGGCCCCAACACTGAAGCTTTCTTT. This gives the protein CASSLDFGPNTEAFF.

This chain uses TRBV6-1 with TRBJ2-1; D gene unclear. Germline V gives CDR1 MNHNS, CDR2 SASEGT. Trimming left V 4 bases short and J 0 bases short, with 10 bases between. CDR3 length equals 15 residues. CDR3 sequence: CASSGPRSSYNEQFF. DNA for the CDR3: TGTGCCAGCAGTGGCCCCCGAAGCTCCTACAATGAGCAGTTCTTC.

This clonotype has just a few counts. The rearrangement uses TRBV25-1 and TRBJ2-7; TRBD1 is a possible D gene (5 bases). The V end lost 4 bases, the J end lost 5 bases, and 12 bases lay between the germline ends. Germline V gene lookup returns CDR1 MGHDK and CDR2 SYGVNS. The CDR3 has 13 residues. The CDR3 sequence is CASSGQGRNEQYV. CDR3 nucleotide sequence: TGTGCCAGCAGTGGGCAGGGAAGGAACGAGCAGTACGTC.

This clonotype has only a few counts. The chain joins TRBV18 to TRBJ2-3; D is unclear. This CDR3 contains 13 residues. V lost 8 bases and J lost 0, with 9 bases in between. Per germline, CDR1 KGHSH and CDR2 LQKENI. This chain's CDR3 is CASTIPSTDTQYF. For the CDR3, the DNA is TGTGCCAGCACGATTCCTAGCACAGATACGCAGTATTTT.

The rearrangement links TRBV19 to TRBJ2-7; 7 nucleotides align to TRBD2. CDR3 length equals 15 residues. Unmatched junction bases numbered 13, after V lost 5 bases and J lost 6 bases. Germline V lookup: CDR1 LNHDA, CDR2 SQIVND (reference sequence). CDR3: CASSGAGTTLGEQYF. The CDR3 DNA reads TGTGCCAGTAGTGGGGCCGGGACTACCCTTGGCGAGCAGTACTTC.

The CDR3 protein is CVDSVSVAGSGELFF. CDR3 sequence (DNA): TGCGTTGATAGCGTCTCAGTAGCGGGGTCGGGGGAGCTGTTTTTT. The chain links TRBV5-1 to TRBJ2-2; TRBD2 matches at 8 bases. The CDR3 totals 15 residues. The germline CDR1 and CDR2 sequences are SGHRS and YFSETQ.

This clonotype was seen more than once but under ten times. The V and J genes are TRBV11-2 and TRBJ2-3; TRBD2 might be the D (5 bases). Looked up from germline, CDR1 is SGHAT and CDR2 is FQNNGV. The CDR3 extends over 15 amino acids. Trimming removed 0 bases at V and 2 bases at J, with 9 bases between. Here the CDR3 DNA reads TGTGCCAGCAGCTTAGATCGCGGGTTCACAGATACGCAGTATTTT. This encodes CASSLDRGFTDTQYF. The entire variable domain, with the rest obtained from reference TRBV11-2 and TRBJ2-3, is as follows: EAGVAQSPRYKIIEKRQSVAFWCNPISGHATLYWYQQILGQGPKLLIQFQNNGVVDDSQLPKDRFSAERLKGVDSTLKIQPAKLEDSAVYLCASSLDRGFTDTQYFGPGTRLTVL.

This clonotype occurred a few times. The CDR3 sequence is CASSLSGQGIYEQFF. In nucleotides, the CDR3 is TGTGCCAGCAGTTTATCCGGACAGGGGATCTATGAGCAGTTCTTC. V gene TRBV28 combines with J gene TRBJ2-1; 9 positions match TRBD1. From germline, CDR1 is MDHEN and CDR2 SYDVKM. This CDR3 is 15 amino acids long. V trimming: 1 base; J trimming: 8 bases; junction bases outside the gene matches: 6.